Presented here are 3 T cell receptor beta chains from one specimen sequenced in a study of post-analysis software for immune sequencing data. Overall study findings and caveats: Patients carried four or five TRBV segments more frequently than controls did, and TRBV5-6, TRBV5-1 and TRBV20-1 were among them.

Unique molecular identifiers had been added to the TCR beta cDNA libraries. TCRdb passed the PCR reads through MiXCR, listing each CDR3 protein once. This sample has about 170,000 distinct CDR3 sequences; 30% occur once, and the top ten carry more than 1.3%. Which antigens these TCRs recognize remains unknown. The specimen sequenced was blood. These receptors originate from a girl under 18 with multiple sclerosis.

This clonotype was seen many times. The rearrangement joins TRBV7-6 to TRBJ2-7; TRBD2 aligns across 9 bases. The germline CDR1 and CDR2 sequences are SGHVS and FNYEAQ. The ends lost 3 bases at V and 4 bases at J; junction bases unmatched: 7. CDR3 length: 15 amino acids. The CDR3 loop is CASSFSGTSPYEQYF. CDR3 sequence (DNA): TGTGCCAGCAGCTTCTCCGGGACTAGCCCGTACGAGCAGTACTTC.

J is TRBJ1-1 and V is TRBV18, with a possible D match to TRBD1 (5 bases). Germline V gives CDR1 KGHSH, CDR2 LQKENI. V was cut by 3 bases and J by 5 bases, with 13 bases left in between. CDR3 length: 14 residues. The CDR3 coding sequence is TGTGCCAGCTCACCGCGGGACGAGGAGACTGAAGCTTTCTTT. As protein: CASSPRDEETEAFF.

This clonotype has ten or more counts. The chain has TRBV7-2 and TRBJ2-1, with 8 bases lining up with TRBD1. CDR3 size: 14 residues. Germline CDR1 reads SGHTA; CDR2 reads FQGNSA. Trimming cost V 1 base and J 6 bases; bases outside gene matches: 2. Here the CDR3 DNA reads TGTGCCAGCAGCTTAGGGACAGGGCGCAATGAGCAGTTCTTC. Translated, it gives CASSLGTGRNEQFF.